Sequencing of this T cell receptor beta chain was carried out in a study of blood T cell repertoires in COVID-19. Germline assignment: CDR1 MNHNS and CDR2 SASEGT. This CDR3 is 12 amino acids long. Trimming shortened V by 0 bases and J by 10 bases, and 4 bases separated the two germline ends. Profiling relied on immunoSEQ multiplex PCR, and the TCRdb table lists in-frame clones only, not all of them. The data contain a few hundred thousand clones, around nine tenths of them singletons. V gene TRBV6-1 combines with J gene TRBJ1-6; no clear D gene. Sequencing was done on a sample of peripheral blood. This sequence was found in a woman between 65 and 79 years old with active or convalescent COVID-19. CDR3 in amino acids: CASSEAGSPLHF. The CDR3, as DNA: TGTGCCAGCAGTGAAGCGGGCTCACCCCTCCACTTT.